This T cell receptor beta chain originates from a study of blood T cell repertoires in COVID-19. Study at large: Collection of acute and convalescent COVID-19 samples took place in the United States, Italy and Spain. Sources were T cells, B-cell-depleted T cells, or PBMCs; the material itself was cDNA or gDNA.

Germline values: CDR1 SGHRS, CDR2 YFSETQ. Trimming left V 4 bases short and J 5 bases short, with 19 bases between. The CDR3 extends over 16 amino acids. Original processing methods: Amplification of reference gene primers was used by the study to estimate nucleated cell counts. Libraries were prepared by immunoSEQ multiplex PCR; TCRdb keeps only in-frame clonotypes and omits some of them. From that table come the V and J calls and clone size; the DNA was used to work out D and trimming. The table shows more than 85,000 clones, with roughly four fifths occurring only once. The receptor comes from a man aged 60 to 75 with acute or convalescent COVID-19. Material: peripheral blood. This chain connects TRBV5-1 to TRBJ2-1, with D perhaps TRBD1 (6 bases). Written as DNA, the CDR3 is TGCGCCAGCAGCCCCGGGACACCCGGGTATCACAATGAGCAGTTCTTC. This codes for CASSPGTPGYHNEQFF.